The 32 T cell receptor beta chains given below trace back to one sample, sequenced in a study of blood T cell repertoires in COVID-19. Libraries were prepared by immunoSEQ multiplex PCR; TCRdb keeps only in-frame clonotypes and omits some of them. The table lists around 130,000 clones, 75% to 90% of them singletons. The sequenced sample consisted of peripheral blood. These receptors were taken from a man between 45 and 60 years old with active or convalescent COVID-19.

The gene calls are TRBV4-1 and TRBJ2-7; D gene uncertain. V dropped 4 bases and J dropped 5 bases, with 9 bases sitting between them. The germline V gene has CDR1 MGHRA and CDR2 YSYEKL. The CDR3 extends over 12 amino acids. The CDR3 region has the DNA TGCGCCAGCAGCCTCAGGCACGACGAGCAGTACTTC. It encodes CASSLRHDEQYF.

The CDR3 DNA sequence: TGTGCCAGCAACCGGGACAGGGGGTTCAATGAGCAGTTCTTC. It specifies CASNRDRGFNEQFF. The chain carries TRBV6-5 and TRBJ2-1; 11 bases are a match to TRBD1. CDR3 size: 14 residues. The trim removed 7 bases at V and 6 bases at J, leaving 5 bases unmatched. The germline CDR1 and CDR2 sequences are MNHEY and SVGAGI.

The chain links TRBV6-2 or TRBV6-3 to TRBJ1-4, with D tentatively TRBD1 (6 bases). Trimming took off 6 bases at V and 15 bases at J, with 26 bases between the two ends. The germline CDR1 and CDR2 sequences are MNHEY and SVGEGT. This CDR3 is built from 15 residues. Here the CDR3 reads CASSQVRGPIVRVFF. The CDR3 DNA reads TGTGCCAGCAGCCAGGTGCGGGGGCCTATAGTCCGGGTGTTTTTT.

The genes are TRBV11-2 and TRBJ2-1; 11 nucleotides agree with TRBD1. This CDR3 region has 16 residues. Germline CDR1 is SGHAT and CDR2 is FQNNGV. The J segment lost 1 base and the V segment lost 5 bases, leaving 4 bases of the junction unmatched. Here the CDR3 reads CASSLGTGGSYNEQFF. The CDR3 nucleotides read TGTGCCAGCAGCCTCGGGACAGGGGGGTCCTACAATGAGCAGTTCTTC.

CDR3 region: CASSLSGRQGEQFF. Here the CDR3 DNA reads TGTGCCAGCAGCCTTAGCGGGAGGCAGGGTGAGCAGTTCTTC. This sequence joins TRBV7-7 and TRBJ2-1, with 10 bases identical to TRBD2. This CDR3 contains 14 residues. CDR1 SSHAT and CDR2 FNYEAQ come from the germline V gene (reference sequence). V lost 5 bases, J lost 9 bases, and 7 bases stayed unmatched.

The chain has TRBV28 and TRBJ2-1; the match to TRBD1 covers 7 bases. In germline, CDR1 is MDHEN, CDR2 SYDVKM. V gave up 6 bases and J gave up 7 bases; unmatched junction bases: 6. The CDR3 runs 13 residues. DNA of the CDR3: TGTGCCAGCAGGGACAGGAGAGTTAATGAGCAGTTCTTC. It translates to CASRDRRVNEQFF.

This chain links TRBV5-1 with TRBJ2-5; possible D gene TRBD1, 6 bases. Germline lookup yields CDR1 SGHRS and CDR2 YFSETQ. The CDR3 contains 16 residues. V was trimmed by 0 bases and J by 0 bases, leaving 12 bases between them. The CDR3: CASSLGRRQDQETQYF. The CDR3 DNA sequence: TGCGCCAGCAGCTTGGGACGAAGACAGGACCAAGAGACCCAGTACTTC.

The chain combines TRBV6-5 with TRBJ2-7, with a weak D call TRBD1 (5 bases). The V gene's germline CDR1 is MNHEY and CDR2 SVGAGI. The CDR3 contains 14 residues. The V end lost 6 bases, the J end lost 3 bases, and 15 bases lay between the germline ends. The DNA for the CDR3 is TGTGCCAGCAGGGTAGGCAGGGCCGACTACGAGCAGTACTTC. It translates to CASRVGRADYEQYF.

The chain carries TRBV24-1 and TRBJ2-1; 9 nucleotides agree with TRBD1. The V and J ends lost 2 bases and 4 bases, in that order; junction bases with no gene match: 2. The CDR3 contains 15 residues. Germline assignment: CDR1 KGHDR and CDR2 SFDVKD. The CDR3 protein is CATSDSGQGYNEQFF. The DNA of the CDR3 is TGTGCCACCAGTGATTCGGGACAGGGTTACAATGAGCAGTTCTTC.

V and J are TRBV5-4 and TRBJ1-6, with 8 nucleotides matching TRBD1. CDR3 length equals 16 residues. The V and J ends lost 0 bases and 10 bases, in that order; junction bases with no gene match: 9. Germline values: CDR1 SGHNT, CDR2 YYREEE (reference sequence). The CDR3 DNA reads TGTGCCAGCAGCTTGGGGGGGACAGGTGATATCTCACCCCTCCACTTT. Translation: CASSLGGTGDISPLHF.

This sequence joins TRBV3-1 (or the pseudogene TRBV3-2) and TRBJ2-5; 7 bases map to TRBD1. V shed 6 bases, J shed 7 bases, and the junction held 14 bases outside the gene matches. In germline, CDR1 is LGHDT, CDR2 YNNKEL (reference sequence). CDR3 size: 15 residues. The CDR3 region has the DNA TGTGCCAGCAGAAAGAGACCACAGGGGTGGACGACCCAGTACTTC. Its translation is CASRKRPQGWTTQYF.

J is TRBJ2-7 and V is TRBV6-2 or TRBV6-3; 16 nucleotides line up with TRBD2. Germline values: CDR1 MNHEY, CDR2 SVGEGT. V lost 4 bases and J lost 7; bases outside the gene matches: 22. The CDR3 is 21 amino acids. The CDR3 DNA reads TGTGCCAGCAGTTTGAACCCGGGACTAGCGGGGGGGATGAAATCCCCTACAGAGCAGTACTTC. This codes for CASSLNPGLAGGMKSPTEQYF.

A single count supports this clone. V is TRBV19 and J is TRBJ1-5; 7 nucleotides align to TRBD1. Trimming at V came to 4 bases and at J to 0 bases, leaving 3 bases not matched to a gene. The CDR3 consists of 15 residues. Germline V gene data show CDR1 as LNHDA and CDR2 as SQIVND (reference sequence). The CDR3 loop reads CASSRDSYSNQPQHF. The CDR3 nucleotides read TGTGCCAGTAGTAGGGACAGTTATAGCAATCAGCCCCAGCATTTT.

The rearrangement uses TRBV6-5 and TRBJ1-1, with a tentative D call TRBD1 (5 bases). Trimming shortened V by 8 bases and J by 2 bases, and 15 bases separated the two germline ends. Germline CDR1 reads MNHEY; CDR2 reads SVGAGI. This CDR3 is built from 14 residues. CDR3 sequence reads: CASRVGPPNTEAFF. CDR3 coding DNA: TGTGCCAGCCGGGTGGGGCCACCAAACACTGAAGCTTTCTTT.

The chain has TRBV2 and TRBJ2-5; D is perhaps TRBD2 (5 bases). CDR3 length equals 13 residues. Deletions cut 6 bases from V and 4 bases from J, with 12 bases between. The germline gives CDR1 SNHLY, CDR2 FYNNEI. CDR3 amino acids: CASRFWAGETQYF. The CDR3 DNA is TGTGCCAGCAGATTTTGGGCGGGAGAGACCCAGTACTTC.

The CDR3 reads CASSSAGGNNQPQHF. The CDR3 DNA reads as TGTGCCAGCAGCTCCGCGGGGGGGAATAATCAGCCCCAGCATTTT. The J gene is TRBJ1-5, the V gene TRBV28, with a weak D call TRBD1 (5 bases). Trimming took 6 bases from V and 4 from J, leaving 16 bases between them. The CDR3 totals 15 residues. Per the germline V gene, CDR1 is MDHEN and CDR2 is SYDVKM. The entire variable domain, with the rest obtained from reference TRBV28 and TRBJ1-5, is as follows: DVKVTQSSRYLVKRTGEKVFLECVQDMDHENMFWYRQDPGLGLRLIYFSYDVKMKEKGDIPEGYSVSREKKERFSLILESASTNQTSMYLCASSSAGGNNQPQHFGDGTRLSIL.

The chain is built from TRBV28 and TRBJ2-5, with D maybe TRBD1 (6 bases). V lost 7 bases and J 0 bases, leaving 12 bases between the germline ends. The CDR3 sequence is 14 residues long. Germline CDR1 and CDR2: MDHEN and SYDVKM. The CDR3: CASKIGGHQETQYF. CDR3 nucleotide sequence: TGTGCCAGCAAAATAGGGGGTCACCAAGAGACCCAGTACTTC.

The chain combines TRBV11-2 with TRBJ2-1; TRBD1 matches at 10 bases. V lost 7 bases and J lost 5; bases outside the gene matches: 8. The CDR3 runs to 15 residues. Germline V gives CDR1 SGHAT, CDR2 FQNNGV. Here the CDR3 reads CASTQRTGGNNEQFF. The CDR3 DNA follows: TGTGCCAGCACCCAAAGGACAGGGGGAAACAATGAGCAGTTCTTC.

This chain uses TRBV6-1 with TRBJ1-1; 7 bases map to TRBD1. The CDR3 has 13 amino acids. In germline, CDR1 is MNHNS, CDR2 SASEGT. The V gene end was trimmed by 1 base and the J gene end by 8 bases; junction bases not matched to a gene: 4. CDR3 protein: CASSEVWGQEAFF. The CDR3 nucleotides are TGTGCCAGCAGTGAAGTTTGGGGACAGGAAGCTTTCTTT.

The chain joins TRBV9 to TRBJ2-5, with D possibly TRBD2 on 6 matching bases. Deletions cut 0 bases from V and 2 bases from J, with 11 bases between. Germline values: CDR1 SGDLS, CDR2 YYNGEE. CDR3 size: 15 residues. In DNA, the CDR3 is TGTGCCAGCAGCGTAGCTATAGGACTACAAGAGACCCAGTACTTC. It yields the protein CASSVAIGLQETQYF.

This chain links TRBV7-6 with TRBJ2-2; D is uncertain. V lost 2 bases to trimming and J lost 3 bases, with 13 bases between them. CDR1 SGHVS and CDR2 FNYEAQ come from the germline V gene. The length of the CDR3 is 16 residues. Written as DNA, the CDR3 is TGTGCCAGCAGCTTAATTAACAGAGAAGACACCGGGGAGCTGTTTTTT. Translating gives CASSLINREDTGELFF.

The chain carries TRBV4-1 and TRBJ1-5; D possibly corresponds to TRBD1 (5 bases). V was trimmed by 2 bases and J by 4 bases, leaving 12 bases between them. There are 15 residues in the CDR3. The germline gives CDR1 MGHRA, CDR2 YSYEKL. For the CDR3, the DNA is TGCGCCAGCAGCCAATATTCGGGGGTAAATCAGCCCCAGCATTTT. Its translation: CASSQYSGVNQPQHF.

The chain uses TRBV5-1 and TRBJ1-5, with TRBD1 matching 7 bases. Germline CDR1 SGHRS, CDR2 YFSETQ. Trimming removed 0 bases from V and 2 bases from J; junction bases left unmatched: 5. The CDR3 spans 16 residues. The CDR3 nucleotides read TGCGCCAGCAGCTTGGAGGGACAGATGGGCAATCAGCCCCAGCATTTT. Translated: CASSLEGQMGNQPQHF.

The chain has TRBV4-1 and TRBJ2-1; no clear D. Germline V gene data show CDR1 as MGHRA and CDR2 as YSYEKL. V was cut by 1 base and J by 2 bases, with 9 bases left in between. The CDR3 totals 15 residues. CDR3 residues: CASSQVGEAYNEQFF. The CDR3 DNA follows: TGCGCCAGCAGCCAAGTCGGAGAGGCCTACAATGAGCAGTTCTTC.

The rearrangement joins TRBV2 to TRBJ1-6; D gene uncertain. The V and J ends lost 2 bases and 4 bases respectively, with 6 bases between them. Germline CDR1 SNHLY, CDR2 FYNNEI. This CDR3 comprises 14 residues. CDR3 loop: CASSELPYNSPLHF. In DNA, the CDR3 is TGTGCCAGCAGTGAACTACCGTATAATTCACCCCTCCACTTT.

The chain has TRBV7-2 and TRBJ1-1; D is undetermined. The CDR3 consists of 14 residues. Germline V gene sequence: CDR1 SGHTA, CDR2 FQGNSA. Deletions cut 1 base from V and 5 bases from J, with 11 bases between. This CDR3 is CASSLGISRTEAFF. The CDR3 nucleotides read TGTGCCAGCAGCTTAGGGATTTCGAGGACTGAAGCTTTCTTT.

V and J are TRBV19 and TRBJ1-1, with 8 nucleotides matching TRBD1. Trimming at V came to 7 bases and at J to 6 bases, leaving 10 bases not matched to a gene. CDR3 length: 14 amino acids. Germline V lookup: CDR1 LNHDA, CDR2 SQIVND (reference sequence). The CDR3 coding sequence is TGTGCCAGTACAGAGTGGCAGGGGGCGGCTGAAGCTTTCTTT. Its protein is CASTEWQGAAEAFF.

The chain combines TRBV19 with TRBJ1-5; D not resolved. This CDR3 is built from 15 residues. Trimming cost V 4 bases and J 2 bases, with 12 bases left between them. The V gene's germline CDR1 is LNHDA and CDR2 SQIVND (reference sequence). DNA of the CDR3: TGTGCCAGTAGTAGGGGAGATTCCGGCAATCAGCCCCAGCATTTT. The encoded protein is CASSRGDSGNQPQHF.

V gene TRBV28 combines with J gene TRBJ2-1; no definite D call. V lost 3 bases and J lost 0, with 6 bases in between. The V gene's germline CDR1 is MDHEN and CDR2 SYDVKM. The CDR3 is 14 amino acids. The CDR3 here is CASSFSSSYNEQFF. The CDR3 DNA follows: TGTGCCAGCAGTTTTTCCTCCTCCTACAATGAGCAGTTCTTC. The entire variable domain, with the rest obtained from reference TRBV28 and TRBJ2-1, is as follows: DVKVTQSSRYLVKRTGEKVFLECVQDMDHENMFWYRQDPGLGLRLIYFSYDVKMKEKGDIPEGYSVSREKKERFSLILESASTNQTSMYLCASSFSSSYNEQFFGPGTRLTVL.

The chain joins TRBV5-4 to TRBJ1-2; 7 bases are shared with TRBD1. CDR1 and CDR2 from the germline V gene are SGHNT and YYREEE (reference sequence). The CDR3 covers 16 residues. With 3 bases clipped from V and 4 bases from J, the junction kept 12 bases outside the gene matches. CDR3 residues: CASSSPPGQGGYGYTF. CDR3 in DNA: TGTGCCAGCAGCTCCCCCCCTGGGCAGGGGGGCTATGGCTACACCTTC.

This clone turned up a few times. The V and J genes are TRBV2 and TRBJ1-1; D remains unclear. The V end lost 4 bases, the J end lost 7 bases, and 7 bases lay between the germline ends. The germline V gene has CDR1 SNHLY and CDR2 FYNNEI. This CDR3 comprises 11 residues. The CDR3 nucleotides are TGTGCCAGCAGTGGACACTTTGAAGCTTTCTTT. As protein: CASSGHFEAFF. The variable domain in full, completed from reference TRBV2 and TRBJ1-1, reads EPEVTQTPSHQVTQMGQEVILRCVPISNHLYFYWYRQILGQKVEFLVSFYNNEISEKSEIFDDQFSVERPDGSNFTLKIRSTKLEDSAMYFCASSGHFEAFFGQGTRLTVV.

This clone was observed once. The chain employs TRBV27 and TRBJ2-5, with a weak D call TRBD2 (6 bases). Germline V gene data show CDR1 as MNHEY and CDR2 as SMNVEV (reference sequence). Trimming left V 2 bases short and J 2 bases short, with 9 bases between. The CDR3 sequence is 14 residues long. CDR3 coding DNA: TGTGCCAGCAGTTTACCGGAGGGACAAGAGACCCAGTACTTC. Translated, it gives CASSLPEGQETQYF.